One sample yielded the 10 T cell receptor beta chains listed below, sequenced in a study of read filtering for tumor transcriptome and immune sequencing (dated by TCRdb to 2018 to 2021). Sequenced on an Illumina HiSeq 4000. TCR libraries were built from roughly 400 ng RNA with the Immunoverse kit, using molecular barcoded adaptors covering alpha/delta and beta/gamma chains. TCRdb's own reprocessing of the public reads used fastp at Q25 and MiXCR and kept productive beta chains. A single entry per CDR3 protein holds the most common genes and DNA from its merged rows. Across this sample there are tens of thousands of distinct CDR3 sequences, with roughly 19% seen only once. Of the sample, more than 12% is held by the ten largest clones. Sequenced material: a population of CD138-negative cells sorted from bone marrow. Per the publication, the cell subset or site label means: bone marrow mononuclear cells depleted of CD138+ plasma/myeloma cells by negative magnetic selection. These receptors were taken from a donor at least 40 years old with multiple myeloma.

This clonotype was seen repeatedly, ten times or more. V and J are TRBV28 and TRBJ1-4; D might be TRBD1 (5 bases). The V gene lost 4 bases and the J gene lost 8 bases, with 17 bases spanning the gap. Germline CDR1 and CDR2: MDHEN and SYDVKM. This CDR3 has 15 amino acids. CDR3 in DNA: TGTGCCAGCAGTTCAGACAGAAGCCGATGGGAAAAACTGTTTTTT. This codes for CASSSDRSRWEKLFF.

Comments on this clonotype: A much larger clonotype is one base distant, so this may be a read error. The J gene is TRBJ2-1, the V gene TRBV6-5, with a possible D match to TRBD2 (5 bases). CDR3 size: 14 residues. The germline V gene encodes CDR1 MNHEY and CDR2 SVGAGI. V was cut by 9 bases and J by 10 bases, with 22 bases left in between. CDR3 coding DNA: TGTGCCAGTCTAAAACATCCCGGGAAAGAGGAGCAGTTCTTC. Its translation: CASLKHPGKEEQFF.

Remarks on this clonotype: At one boundary the junction diverges from the germline segment, which might be a read error. This chain connects TRBV29-1 to TRBJ1-1; D unclear. This CDR3 is built from 13 residues. The germline CDR1 and CDR2 sequences are SQVTM and ANQGSEA. CDR3 sequence reads: CSVTITVNTEASF. CDR3 sequence (DNA): TGCAGCGTTACAATTACAGTGAACACTGAAGCTTCCTTT.

This clonotype was observed at least ten times. The chain recombines TRBV11-2 with TRBJ2-5; the D gene is possibly TRBD1 (6 bases). This CDR3 has 16 amino acids. Germline V gene data show CDR1 as SGHAT and CDR2 as FQNNGV. Between the trimmed V and J ends, which lost 1 base and 5 bases, there was a span of 17 bases. The CDR3 spells CASSLGDSGARETQYF. DNA for the CDR3: TGTGCCAGCAGCTTAGGTGACTCAGGGGCAAGGGAGACCCAGTACTTC.

The CDR3 reads CAWSATNTEAFF. DNA of the CDR3: TGTGCCTGGAGCGCCACGAACACTGAAGCTTTCTTT. V gene TRBV30 combines with J gene TRBJ1-1, with D uncertain. Trimming cost V 3 bases and J 1 base, with 6 bases left between them. The CDR3 spans 12 residues. Germline V gene lookup returns CDR1 GTSNPN and CDR2 SVGIG (reference sequence).

This clonotype was picked up many times. The rearrangement joins TRBV20-1 to TRBJ2-6, with no clear D. Germline-derived CDR1 and CDR2 are DFQATT and SNEGSKA (reference sequence). V was shortened by 5 bases and J by 2 bases, with 4 bases between the two germline ends. The CDR3 is 12 amino acids. The CDR3 sequence is CSAQAGANVLTF. The CDR3, as DNA: TGCAGTGCTCAGGCTGGGGCCAACGTCCTGACTTTC.

This clonotype was counted at least ten times. This chain joins TRBV5-1 and TRBJ2-2; D gene uncertain. The CDR3 is 16 amino acids. From germline, CDR1 is SGHRS and CDR2 YFSETQ. Trimming stripped 5 bases from V and 0 bases from J, with 14 bases between. The CDR3: CASRKDRSPNTGELFF. The CDR3 DNA sequence: TGCGCCAGCAGAAAAGACCGAAGTCCGAACACCGGGGAGCTGTTTTTT.

This clonotype was picked up many times. V and J are TRBV29-1 and TRBJ2-3; 7 bases line up with TRBD2. Trimming at V came to 4 bases and at J to 4 bases, leaving 2 bases not matched to a gene. CDR1 is SQVTM and CDR2 is ANQGSEA in the germline V gene. CDR3 length: 12 residues. CDR3 coding DNA: TGCAGCGTTGTTGCGGGGGCAGATACGCAGTATTTT. Its protein product is CSVVAGADTQYF.

This clonotype was recorded a few times. The chain joins TRBV19 to TRBJ2-5; tentatively, D is TRBD2 (6 bases). This CDR3 spans 15 amino acids. In germline, CDR1 is LNHDA, CDR2 SQIVND (reference sequence). Trimming removed 7 bases at V and 2 bases at J, with 17 bases between. The CDR3 DNA sequence: TGTGCCAGTACCAGGCGGAGGGACCCACAAGAGACCCAGTACTTC. The encoded protein is CASTRRRDPQETQYF.

This clonotype was seen at least ten times. The chain has TRBV12-3 or TRBV12-4 and TRBJ1-5, with 7 positions matching TRBD1. The CDR3 is 15 residues long. V dropped 4 bases and J dropped 4; count of bases not matched to a gene: 7. The CDR3 here is CASSWNRGGNQPQHF. As DNA, the CDR3 is TGTGCCAGCAGTTGGAACAGGGGAGGGAATCAGCCCCAGCATTTT.